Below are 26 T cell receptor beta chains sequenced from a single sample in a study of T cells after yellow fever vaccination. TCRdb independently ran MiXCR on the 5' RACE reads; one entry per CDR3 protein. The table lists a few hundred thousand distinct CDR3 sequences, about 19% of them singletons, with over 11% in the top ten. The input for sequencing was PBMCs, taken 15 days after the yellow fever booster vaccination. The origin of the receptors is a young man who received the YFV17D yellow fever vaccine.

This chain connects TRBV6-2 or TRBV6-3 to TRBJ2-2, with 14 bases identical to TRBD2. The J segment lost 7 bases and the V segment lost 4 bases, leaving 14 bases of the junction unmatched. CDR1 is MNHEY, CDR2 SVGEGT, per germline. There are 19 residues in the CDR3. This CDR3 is CASSSSQTSGRAGVGELFF. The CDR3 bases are TGTGCCAGCAGTTCCTCCCAGACTAGCGGGAGGGCGGGGGTCGGGGAGCTGTTTTTT.

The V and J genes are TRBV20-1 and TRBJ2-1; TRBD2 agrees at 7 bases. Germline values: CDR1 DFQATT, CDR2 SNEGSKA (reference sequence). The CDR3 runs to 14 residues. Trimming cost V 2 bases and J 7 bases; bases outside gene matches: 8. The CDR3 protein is CSARFGGSRNEQFF. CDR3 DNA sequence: TGCAGTGCTAGATTTGGCGGGAGTAGGAATGAGCAGTTCTTC.

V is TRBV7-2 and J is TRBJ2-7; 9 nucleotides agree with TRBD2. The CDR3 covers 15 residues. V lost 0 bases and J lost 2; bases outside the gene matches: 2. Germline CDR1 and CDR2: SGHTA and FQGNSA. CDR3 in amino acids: CASSLASGSPYEQYF. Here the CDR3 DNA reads TGTGCCAGCAGCTTAGCTAGCGGGAGCCCCTACGAGCAGTACTTC.

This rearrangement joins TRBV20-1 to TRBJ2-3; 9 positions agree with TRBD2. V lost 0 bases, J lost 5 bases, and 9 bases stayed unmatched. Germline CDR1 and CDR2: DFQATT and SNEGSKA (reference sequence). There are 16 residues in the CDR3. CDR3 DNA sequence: TGCAGTGCTAGAGACGCGGGAGGGCCAAGAGGAGATACGCAGTATTTT. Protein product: CSARDAGGPRGDTQYF.

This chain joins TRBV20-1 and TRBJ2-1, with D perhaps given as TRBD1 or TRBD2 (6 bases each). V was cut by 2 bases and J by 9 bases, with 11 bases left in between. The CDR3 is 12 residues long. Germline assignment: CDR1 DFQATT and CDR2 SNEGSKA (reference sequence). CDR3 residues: CSARMGGFEQFF. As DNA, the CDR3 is TGCAGTGCTAGAATGGGGGGCTTTGAGCAGTTCTTC.

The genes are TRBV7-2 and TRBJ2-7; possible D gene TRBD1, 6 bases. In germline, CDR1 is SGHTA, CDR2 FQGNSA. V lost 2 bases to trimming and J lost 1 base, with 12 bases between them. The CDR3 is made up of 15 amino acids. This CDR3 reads CASSLPRDKSYEQYF. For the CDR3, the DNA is TGTGCCAGCAGCTTACCCCGGGACAAGTCCTACGAGCAGTACTTC.

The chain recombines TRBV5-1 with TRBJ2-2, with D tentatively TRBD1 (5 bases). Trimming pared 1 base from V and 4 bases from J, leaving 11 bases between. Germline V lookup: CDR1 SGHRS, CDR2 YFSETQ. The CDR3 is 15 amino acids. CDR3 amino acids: CASSLLGLGTGELFF. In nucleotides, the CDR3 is TGCGCCAGCAGCTTGTTGGGGCTTGGCACCGGGGAGCTGTTTTTT.

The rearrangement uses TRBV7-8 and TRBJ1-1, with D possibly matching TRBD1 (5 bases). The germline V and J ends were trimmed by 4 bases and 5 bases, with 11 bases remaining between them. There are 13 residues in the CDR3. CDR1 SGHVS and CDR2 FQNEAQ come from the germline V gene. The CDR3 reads CASSSFRDTEAFF. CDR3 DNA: TGTGCCAGCAGCTCGTTCAGGGATACTGAAGCTTTCTTT. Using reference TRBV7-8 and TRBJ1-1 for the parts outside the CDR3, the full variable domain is GAGVSQSPRYKVAKRGQDVALRCDPISGHVSLFWYQQALGQGPEFLTYFQNEAQLDKSGLPSDRFFAERPEGSVSTLKIQRTQQEDSAVYLCASSSFRDTEAFFGQGTRLTVV.

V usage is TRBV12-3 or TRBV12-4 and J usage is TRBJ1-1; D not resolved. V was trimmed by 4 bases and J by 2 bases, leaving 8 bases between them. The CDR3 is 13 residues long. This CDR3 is CASSSYINTEAFF. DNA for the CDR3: TGTGCCAGCAGTTCTTATATTAACACTGAAGCTTTCTTT.

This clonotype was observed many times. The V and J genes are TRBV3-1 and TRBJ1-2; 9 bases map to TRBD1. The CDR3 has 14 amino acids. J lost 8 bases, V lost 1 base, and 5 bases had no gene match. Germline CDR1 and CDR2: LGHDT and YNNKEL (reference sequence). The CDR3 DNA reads TGTGCCAGCAGCCAAGGGGACAGGGAACAAGGCTACACCTTC. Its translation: CASSQGDREQGYTF.

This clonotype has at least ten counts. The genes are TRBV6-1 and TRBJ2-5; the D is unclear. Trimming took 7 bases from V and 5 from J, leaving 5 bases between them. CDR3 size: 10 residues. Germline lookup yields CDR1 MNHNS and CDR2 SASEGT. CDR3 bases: TGTGCCAGCACGAGGGAGACCCAGTACTTC. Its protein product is CASTRETQYF.

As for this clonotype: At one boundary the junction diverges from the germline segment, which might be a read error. The CDR3 coding sequence is TGTGCCAGCAGCTTTACAGGGGGCTCCCACGAGCAGTACTTC. It is translated as CASSFTGGSHEQYF. This chain uses TRBV7-2 with TRBJ2-7, with 9 bases matching TRBD1. The CDR3 has 14 residues. Germline loops: CDR1 SGHTA, CDR2 FQGNSA.

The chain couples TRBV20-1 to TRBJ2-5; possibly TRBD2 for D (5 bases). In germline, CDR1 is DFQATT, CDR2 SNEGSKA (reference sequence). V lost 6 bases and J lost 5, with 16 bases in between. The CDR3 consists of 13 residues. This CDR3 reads CSAPAREGETQYF. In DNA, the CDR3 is TGCAGTGCCCCCGCGAGGGAAGGGGAGACCCAGTACTTC.

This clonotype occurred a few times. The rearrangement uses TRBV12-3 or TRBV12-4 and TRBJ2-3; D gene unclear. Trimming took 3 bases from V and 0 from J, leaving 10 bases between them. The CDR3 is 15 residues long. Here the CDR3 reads CASSFRHSSTDTQYF. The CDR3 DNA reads TGTGCCAGCAGTTTTAGGCATAGTAGCACAGATACGCAGTATTTT.

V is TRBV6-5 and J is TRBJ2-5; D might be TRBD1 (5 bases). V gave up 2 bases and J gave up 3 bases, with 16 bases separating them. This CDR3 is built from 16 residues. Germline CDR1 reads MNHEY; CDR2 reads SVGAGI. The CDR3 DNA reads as TGTGCCAGCAGTTACGGAAACCAGGGCCGGGAAGAGACCCAGTACTTC. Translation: CASSYGNQGREETQYF.

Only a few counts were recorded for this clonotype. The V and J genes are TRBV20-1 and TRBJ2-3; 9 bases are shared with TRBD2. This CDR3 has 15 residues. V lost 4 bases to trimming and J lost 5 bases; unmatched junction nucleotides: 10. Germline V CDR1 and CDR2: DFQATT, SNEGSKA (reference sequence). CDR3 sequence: CSANSVASGKDTQYF. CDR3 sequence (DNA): TGCAGTGCTAACAGCGTGGCTAGCGGGAAAGATACGCAGTATTTT.

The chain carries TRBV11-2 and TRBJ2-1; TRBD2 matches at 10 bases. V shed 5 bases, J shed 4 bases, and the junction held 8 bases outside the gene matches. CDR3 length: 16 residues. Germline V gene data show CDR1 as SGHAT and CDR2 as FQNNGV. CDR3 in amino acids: CASSGDRLAGYNEQFF. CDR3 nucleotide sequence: TGTGCCAGCAGCGGGGACCGACTAGCGGGTTACAATGAGCAGTTCTTC.

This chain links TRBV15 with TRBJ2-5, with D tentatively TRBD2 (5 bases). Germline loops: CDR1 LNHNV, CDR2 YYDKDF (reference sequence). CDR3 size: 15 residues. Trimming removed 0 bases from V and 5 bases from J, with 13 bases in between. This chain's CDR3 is CATSRDWASFETQYF. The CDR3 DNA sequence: TGTGCCACCAGCAGAGATTGGGCTAGCTTCGAGACCCAGTACTTC.

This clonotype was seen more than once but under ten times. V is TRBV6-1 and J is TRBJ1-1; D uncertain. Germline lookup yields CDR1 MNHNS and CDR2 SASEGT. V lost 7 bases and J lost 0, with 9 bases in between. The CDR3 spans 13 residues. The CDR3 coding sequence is TGTGCCAGCAAGGGTATACTGAACACTGAAGCTTTCTTT. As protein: CASKGILNTEAFF.

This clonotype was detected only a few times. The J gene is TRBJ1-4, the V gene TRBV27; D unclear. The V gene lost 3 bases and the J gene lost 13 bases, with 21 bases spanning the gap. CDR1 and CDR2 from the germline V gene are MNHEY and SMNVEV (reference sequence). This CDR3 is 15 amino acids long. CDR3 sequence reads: CASSFSSGPPYGLFF. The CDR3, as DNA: TGTGCCAGCAGTTTTTCCTCCGGGCCCCCCTATGGACTGTTTTTT.

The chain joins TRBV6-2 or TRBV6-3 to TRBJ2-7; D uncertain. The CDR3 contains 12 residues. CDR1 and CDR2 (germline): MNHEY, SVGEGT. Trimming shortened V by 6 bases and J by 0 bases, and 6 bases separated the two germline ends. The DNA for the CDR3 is TGTGCCAGCAGCGACAACTCCTACGAGCAGTACTTC. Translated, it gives CASSDNSYEQYF.

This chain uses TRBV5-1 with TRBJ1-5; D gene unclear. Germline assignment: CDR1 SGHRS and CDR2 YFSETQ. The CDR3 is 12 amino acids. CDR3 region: CSVVYSNQPQHF. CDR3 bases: TGCTCCGTGGTGTATAGCAATCAGCCCCAGCATTTT.

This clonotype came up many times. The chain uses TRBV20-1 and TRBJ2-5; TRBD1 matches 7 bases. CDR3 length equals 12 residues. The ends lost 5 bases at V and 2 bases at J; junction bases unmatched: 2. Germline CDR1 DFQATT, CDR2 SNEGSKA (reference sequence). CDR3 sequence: CSARGQQETQYF. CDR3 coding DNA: TGCAGTGCTCGGGGACAGCAAGAGACCCAGTACTTC.

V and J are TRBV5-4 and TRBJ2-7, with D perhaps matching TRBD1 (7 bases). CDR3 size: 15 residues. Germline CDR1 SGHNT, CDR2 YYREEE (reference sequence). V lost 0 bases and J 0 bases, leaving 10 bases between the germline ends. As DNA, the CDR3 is TGTGCCAGCAGCTTGGGCGGGACAGCCTCCTACGAGCAGTACTTC. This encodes CASSLGGTASYEQYF.

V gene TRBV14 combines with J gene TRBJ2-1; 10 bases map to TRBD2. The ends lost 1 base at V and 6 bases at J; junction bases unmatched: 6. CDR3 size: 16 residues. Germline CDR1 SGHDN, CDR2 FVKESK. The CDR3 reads CASSQGLAGAGNEQFF. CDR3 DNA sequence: TGTGCCAGCAGCCAAGGGCTAGCGGGAGCCGGCAATGAGCAGTTCTTC.

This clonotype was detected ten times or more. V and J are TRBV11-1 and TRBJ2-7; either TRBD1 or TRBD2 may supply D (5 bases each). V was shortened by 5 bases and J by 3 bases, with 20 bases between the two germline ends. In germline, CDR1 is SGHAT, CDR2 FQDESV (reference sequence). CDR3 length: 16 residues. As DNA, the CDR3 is TGTGCCAGCAGCACACTGTTGACGGGACGGATCTACGAGCAGTACTTC. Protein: CASSTLLTGRIYEQYF.